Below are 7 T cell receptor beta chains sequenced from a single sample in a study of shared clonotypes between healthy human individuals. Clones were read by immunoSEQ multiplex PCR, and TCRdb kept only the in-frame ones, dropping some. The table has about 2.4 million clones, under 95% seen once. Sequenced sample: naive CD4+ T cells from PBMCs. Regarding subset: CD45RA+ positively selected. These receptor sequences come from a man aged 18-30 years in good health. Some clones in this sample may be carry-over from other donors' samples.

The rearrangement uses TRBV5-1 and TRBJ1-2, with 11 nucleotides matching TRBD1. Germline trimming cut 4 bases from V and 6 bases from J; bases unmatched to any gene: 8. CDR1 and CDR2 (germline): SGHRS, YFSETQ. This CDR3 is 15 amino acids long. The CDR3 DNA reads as TGCGCCAGCAGCCCACCCGGGACAGGGGGAAATGGCTACACCTTC. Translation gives CASSPPGTGGNGYTF.

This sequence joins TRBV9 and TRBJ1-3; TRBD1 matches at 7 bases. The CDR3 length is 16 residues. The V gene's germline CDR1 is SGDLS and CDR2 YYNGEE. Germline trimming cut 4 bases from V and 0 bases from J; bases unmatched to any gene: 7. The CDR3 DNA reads TGTGCCAGCAGCTCACCGAGGGACAGCTCTGGAAACACCATATATTTT. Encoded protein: CASSSPRDSSGNTIYF.

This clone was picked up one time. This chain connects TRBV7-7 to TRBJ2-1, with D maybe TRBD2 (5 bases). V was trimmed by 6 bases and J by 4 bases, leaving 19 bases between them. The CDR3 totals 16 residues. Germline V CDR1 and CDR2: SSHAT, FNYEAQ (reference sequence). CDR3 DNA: TGTGCCAGCAGTCTCACCTGGGAGCCAAAATACAATGAGCAGTTCTTC. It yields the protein CASSLTWEPKYNEQFF. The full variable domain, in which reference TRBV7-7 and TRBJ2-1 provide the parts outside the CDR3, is GAGVSQSPRYKVTKRGQDVTLRCDPISSHATLYWYQQALGQGPEFLTYFNYEAQPDKSGLPSDRFSAERPEGSISTLTIQRTEQRDSAMYRCASSLTWEPKYNEQFFGPGTRLTVL.

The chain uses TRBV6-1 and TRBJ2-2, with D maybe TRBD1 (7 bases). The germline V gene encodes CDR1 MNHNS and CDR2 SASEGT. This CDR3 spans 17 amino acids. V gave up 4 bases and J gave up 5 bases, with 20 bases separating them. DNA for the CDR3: TGTGCCAGCAGTGGGAGAAATCGGGCAGGGGGGACCGGGGAGCTGTTTTTT. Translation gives CASSGRNRAGGTGELFF.

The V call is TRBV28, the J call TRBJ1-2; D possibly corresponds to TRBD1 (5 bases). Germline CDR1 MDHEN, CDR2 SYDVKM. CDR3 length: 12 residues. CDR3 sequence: CGAADRSYGYTF. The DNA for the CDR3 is TGTGGGGCGGCCGACAGAAGCTATGGCTACACCTTC.

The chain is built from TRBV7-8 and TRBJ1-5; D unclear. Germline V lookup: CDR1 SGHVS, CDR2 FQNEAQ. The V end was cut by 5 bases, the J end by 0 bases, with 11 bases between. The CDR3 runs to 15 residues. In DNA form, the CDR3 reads TGTGCCAGCAGCCCCTTTAGGGTTAGCAATCAGCCCCAGCATTTT. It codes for CASSPFRVSNQPQHF.

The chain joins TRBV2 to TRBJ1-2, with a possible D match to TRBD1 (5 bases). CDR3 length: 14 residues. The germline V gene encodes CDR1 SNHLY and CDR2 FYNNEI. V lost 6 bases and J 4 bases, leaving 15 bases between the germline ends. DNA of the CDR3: TGTGCCAGCAGACAGGCCCAAGGTTCCTATGGCTACACCTTC. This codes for CASRQAQGSYGYTF.